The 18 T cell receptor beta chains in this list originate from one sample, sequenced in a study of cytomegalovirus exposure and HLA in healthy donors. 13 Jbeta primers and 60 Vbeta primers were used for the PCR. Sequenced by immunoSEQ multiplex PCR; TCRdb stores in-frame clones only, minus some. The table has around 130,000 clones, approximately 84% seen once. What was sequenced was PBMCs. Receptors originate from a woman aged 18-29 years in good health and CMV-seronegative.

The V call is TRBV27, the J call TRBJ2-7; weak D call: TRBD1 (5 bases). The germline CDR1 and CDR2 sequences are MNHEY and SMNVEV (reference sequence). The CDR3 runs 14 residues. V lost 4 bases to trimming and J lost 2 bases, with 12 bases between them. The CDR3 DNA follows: TGTGCCAGCAGTTCGACGACAGTTCCCTACGAGCAGTACTTC. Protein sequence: CASSSTTVPYEQYF.

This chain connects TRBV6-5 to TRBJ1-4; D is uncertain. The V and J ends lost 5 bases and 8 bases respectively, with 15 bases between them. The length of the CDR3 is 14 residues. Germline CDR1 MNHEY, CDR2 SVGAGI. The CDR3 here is CASSRRAGGEKLFF. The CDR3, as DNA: TGTGCCAGCAGTCGGAGGGCGGGAGGCGAAAAACTGTTTTTT.

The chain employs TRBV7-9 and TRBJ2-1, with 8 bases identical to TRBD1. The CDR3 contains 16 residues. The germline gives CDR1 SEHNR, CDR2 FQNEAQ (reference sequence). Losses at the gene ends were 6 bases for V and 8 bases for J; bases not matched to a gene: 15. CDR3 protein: CASSQLGQGAAYEQFF. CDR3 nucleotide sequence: TGTGCCAGCAGTCAGCTAGGACAGGGTGCCGCATATGAGCAGTTCTTC.

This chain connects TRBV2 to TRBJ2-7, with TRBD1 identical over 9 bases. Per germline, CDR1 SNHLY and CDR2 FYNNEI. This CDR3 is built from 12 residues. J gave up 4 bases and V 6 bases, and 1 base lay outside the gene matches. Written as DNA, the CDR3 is TGTGCCAGCAGCGGGACAGGGTACGAGCAGTACTTC. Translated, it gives CASSGTGYEQYF.

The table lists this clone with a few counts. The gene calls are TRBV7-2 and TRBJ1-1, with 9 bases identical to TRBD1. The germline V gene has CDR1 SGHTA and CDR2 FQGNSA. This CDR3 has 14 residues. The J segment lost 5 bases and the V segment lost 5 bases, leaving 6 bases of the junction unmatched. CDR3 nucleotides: TGTGCCAGCAGCACTACAGGACAGGGGACTGAAGCTTTCTTT. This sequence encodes CASSTTGQGTEAFF.

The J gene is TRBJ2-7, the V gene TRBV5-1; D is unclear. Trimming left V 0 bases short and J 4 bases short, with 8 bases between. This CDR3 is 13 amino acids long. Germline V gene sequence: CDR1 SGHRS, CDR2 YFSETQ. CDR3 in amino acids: CASSLAPSYEQYF. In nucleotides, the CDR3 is TGCGCCAGCAGCTTGGCACCTAGTTACGAGCAGTACTTC.

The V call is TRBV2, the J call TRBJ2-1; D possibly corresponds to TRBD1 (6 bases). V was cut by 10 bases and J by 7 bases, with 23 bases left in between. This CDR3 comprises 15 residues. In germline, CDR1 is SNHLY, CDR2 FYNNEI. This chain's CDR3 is CANLIQGTGINEQFF. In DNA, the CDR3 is TGTGCCAACTTAATTCAGGGGACGGGGATAAATGAGCAGTTCTTC.

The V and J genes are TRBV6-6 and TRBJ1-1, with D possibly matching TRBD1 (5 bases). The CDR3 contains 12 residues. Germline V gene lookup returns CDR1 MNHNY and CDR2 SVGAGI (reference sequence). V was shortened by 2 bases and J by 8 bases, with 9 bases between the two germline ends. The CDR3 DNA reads TGTGCCAGCAGTTACGGGGCGACCGAAGCTTTCTTT. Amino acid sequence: CASSYGATEAFF.

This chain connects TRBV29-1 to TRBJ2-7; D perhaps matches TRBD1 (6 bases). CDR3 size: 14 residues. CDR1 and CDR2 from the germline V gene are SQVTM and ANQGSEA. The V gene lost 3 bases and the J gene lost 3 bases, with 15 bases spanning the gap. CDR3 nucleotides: TGCAGCGTTGAGATACGGCGCAGGGGCTACGAGCAGTACTTC. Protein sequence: CSVEIRRRGYEQYF.

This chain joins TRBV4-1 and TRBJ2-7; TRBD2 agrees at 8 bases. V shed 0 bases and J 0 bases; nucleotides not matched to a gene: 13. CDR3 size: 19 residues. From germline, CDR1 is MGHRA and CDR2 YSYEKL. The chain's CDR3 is CASSQEWGLVFSSSYEQYF. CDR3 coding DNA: TGCGCCAGCAGCCAAGAATGGGGACTAGTCTTCTCAAGCTCCTACGAGCAGTACTTC.

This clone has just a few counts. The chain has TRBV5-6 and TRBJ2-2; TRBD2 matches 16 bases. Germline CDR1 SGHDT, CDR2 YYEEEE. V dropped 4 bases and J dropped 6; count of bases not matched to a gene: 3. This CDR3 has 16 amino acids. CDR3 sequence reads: CASSLGLAGGAGELFF. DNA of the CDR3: TGTGCCAGCAGCCTGGGACTAGCGGGAGGGGCCGGGGAGCTGTTTTTT.

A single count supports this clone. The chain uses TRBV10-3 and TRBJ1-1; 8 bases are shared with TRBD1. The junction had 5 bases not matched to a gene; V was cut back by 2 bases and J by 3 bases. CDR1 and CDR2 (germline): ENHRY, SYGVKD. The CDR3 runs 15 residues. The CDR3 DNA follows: TGTGCCATCAGTGAGGTCAGGGGGCAGGACACTGAAGCTTTCTTT. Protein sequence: CAISEVRGQDTEAFF.

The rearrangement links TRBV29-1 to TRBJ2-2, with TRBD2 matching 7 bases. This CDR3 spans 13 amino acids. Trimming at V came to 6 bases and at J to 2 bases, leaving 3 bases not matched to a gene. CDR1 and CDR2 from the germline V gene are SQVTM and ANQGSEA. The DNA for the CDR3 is TGCAGCGTGGGGACTACCAACACCGGGGAGCTGTTTTTT. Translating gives CSVGTTNTGELFF.

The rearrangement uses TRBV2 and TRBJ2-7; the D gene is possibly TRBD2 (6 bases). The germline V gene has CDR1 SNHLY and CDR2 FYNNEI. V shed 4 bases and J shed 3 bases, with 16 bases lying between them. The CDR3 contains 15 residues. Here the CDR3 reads CASSGSGLPRYEQYF. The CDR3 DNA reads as TGTGCCAGCAGTGGCTCGGGACTTCCCCGCTACGAGCAGTACTTC.

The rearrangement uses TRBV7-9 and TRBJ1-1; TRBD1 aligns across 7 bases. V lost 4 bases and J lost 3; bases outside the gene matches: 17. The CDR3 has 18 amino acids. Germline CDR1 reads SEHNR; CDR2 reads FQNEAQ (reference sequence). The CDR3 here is CASSSLRRGRRGDTEAFF. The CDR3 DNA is TGTGCCAGCAGCTCCCTCCGGAGGGGGCGCAGGGGGGACACTGAAGCTTTCTTT.

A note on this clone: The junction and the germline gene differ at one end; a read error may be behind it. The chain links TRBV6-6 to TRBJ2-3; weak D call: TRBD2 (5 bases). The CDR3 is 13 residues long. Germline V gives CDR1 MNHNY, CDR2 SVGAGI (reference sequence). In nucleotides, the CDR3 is TGTGCCAGCGTCCCGGGGAGCAGAGATACGCAGTATTTT. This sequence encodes CASVPGSRDTQYF.

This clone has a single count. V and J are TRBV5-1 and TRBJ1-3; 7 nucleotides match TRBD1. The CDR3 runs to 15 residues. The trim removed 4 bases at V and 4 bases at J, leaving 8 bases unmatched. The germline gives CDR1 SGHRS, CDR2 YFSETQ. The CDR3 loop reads CASSRTGDNGNTIYF. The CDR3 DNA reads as TGCGCCAGCAGCCGAACAGGGGATAACGGAAACACCATATATTTT.

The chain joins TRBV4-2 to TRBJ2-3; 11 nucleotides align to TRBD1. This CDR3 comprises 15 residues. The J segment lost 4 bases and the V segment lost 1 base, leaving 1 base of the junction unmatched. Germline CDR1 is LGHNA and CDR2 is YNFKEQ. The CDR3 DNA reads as TGTGCCAGCAGCCAAGGGACAGGGGGCGCAGATACGCAGTATTTT. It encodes CASSQGTGGADTQYF.